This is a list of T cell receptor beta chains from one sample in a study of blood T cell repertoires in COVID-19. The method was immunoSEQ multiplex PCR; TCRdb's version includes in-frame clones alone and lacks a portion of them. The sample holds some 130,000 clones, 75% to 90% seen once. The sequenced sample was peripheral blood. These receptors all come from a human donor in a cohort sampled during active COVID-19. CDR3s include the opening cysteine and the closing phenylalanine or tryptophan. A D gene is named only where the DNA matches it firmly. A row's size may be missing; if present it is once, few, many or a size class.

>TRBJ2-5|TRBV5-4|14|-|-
CASSLESGVKTQYF
TGTGCCAGCAGCTTGGAATCAGGGGTGAAGACCCAGTACTTC
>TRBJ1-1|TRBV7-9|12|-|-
CASSLGPSGAFF
TGTGCCAGCAGCTTAGGGCCCTCGGGGGCTTTCTTT
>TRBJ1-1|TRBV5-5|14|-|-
CASSLVFKNTEAFF
TGTGCCAGCAGCTTGGTTTTCAAGAACACTGAAGCTTTCTTT
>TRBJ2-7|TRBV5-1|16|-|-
CASSLVGGASVYEQYF
TGCGCCAGCAGCTTGGTTGGGGGGGCCTCGGTCTACGAGCAGTACTTC
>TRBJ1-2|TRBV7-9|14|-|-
CASPKGGPVYGYTF
TGTGCCAGCCCCAAGGGGGGACCCGTCTATGGCTACACCTTC
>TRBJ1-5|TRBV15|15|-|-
CATSTYGAGNQPQHF
TGTGCCACCAGCACATATGGAGCGGGCAATCAGCCCCAGCATTTT
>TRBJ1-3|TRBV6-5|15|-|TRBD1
CASSSTGDSGNTIYF
TGTGCCAGCAGTTCTACAGGGGACTCTGGAAACACCATATATTTT
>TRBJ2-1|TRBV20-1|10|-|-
CSARRNEQFF
TGCAGTGCCAGGAGGAATGAGCAGTTCTTC
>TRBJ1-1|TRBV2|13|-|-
CASSSEGGTEAFF
TGTGCCAGCAGTAGCGAGGGAGGCACTGAAGCTTTCTTT
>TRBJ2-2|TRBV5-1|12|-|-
CASSLLNGELFF
TGCGCCAGCAGCTTGTTAAACGGGGAGCTGTTTTTT
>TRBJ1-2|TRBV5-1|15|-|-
CASSLGTSHNYGYTF
TGCGCCAGCAGCTTGGGGACATCCCACAACTATGGCTACACCTTC
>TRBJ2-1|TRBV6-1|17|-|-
CASSGLRTVGRNNEQFF
TGTGCCAGCAGTGGACTACGGACAGTCGGGCGCAACAATGAGCAGTTCTTC
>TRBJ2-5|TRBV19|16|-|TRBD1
CASSKGQGAGAETQYF
TGTGCCAGTAGTAAAGGACAGGGGGCAGGGGCAGAGACCCAGTACTTC
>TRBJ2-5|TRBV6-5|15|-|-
CASSLLSTGQETQYF
TGTGCCAGCAGTCTCTTATCGACAGGCCAAGAGACCCAGTACTTC
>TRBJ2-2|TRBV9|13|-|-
CASSQLYTGELFF
TGTGCCAGCAGCCAACTATACACCGGGGAGCTGTTTTTT
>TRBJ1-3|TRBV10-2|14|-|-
CAGAGGISGNTIYF
TGCGCCGGCGCCGGAGGGATCTCTGGAAACACCATATATTTT
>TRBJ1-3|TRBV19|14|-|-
CASREEGTGNTIYF
TGTGCTTCTAGGGAGGAGGGTACTGGAAACACCATATATTTT
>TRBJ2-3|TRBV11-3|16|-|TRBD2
CASSSVTSGGTDTQYF
TGTGCCAGCAGCTCGGTGACTAGCGGGGGCACAGATACGCAGTATTTT
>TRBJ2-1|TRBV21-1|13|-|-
CAKLGGRSNEQFF
TGTGCCAAATTAGGAGGGAGGAGTAATGAGCAGTTCTTC
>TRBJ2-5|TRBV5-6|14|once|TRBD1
CASNFRQGGETQYF
TGTGCCAGCAACTTCAGACAGGGTGGAGAGACCCAGTACTTC
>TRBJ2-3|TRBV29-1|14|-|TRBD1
CSVGGTGPTDTQYF
TGCAGCGTTGGGGGGACAGGGCCCACAGATACGCAGTATTTT
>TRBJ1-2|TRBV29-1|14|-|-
CSAGRGVTGSGYTF
TGCAGCGCCGGACGGGGGGTAACGGGTAGTGGCTACACCTTC
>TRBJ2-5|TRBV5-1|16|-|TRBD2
CASSLGLAGGQETQYF
TGCGCCAGCAGCTTGGGACTAGCGGGCGGACAAGAGACCCAGTACTTC
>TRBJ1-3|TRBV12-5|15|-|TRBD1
CASGLGQGAGNTIYF
TGTGCTAGTGGTTTGGGACAGGGTGCTGGAAACACCATATATTTT
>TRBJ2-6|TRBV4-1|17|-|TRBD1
CASSRFTGETGANVLTF
TGCGCCAGCAGCCGCTTTACAGGGGAAACTGGGGCCAACGTCCTGACTTTC
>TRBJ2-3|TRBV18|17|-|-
CASSPRGTQTSTDTQYF
TGTGCCAGCTCACCACGTGGGACTCAGACTAGCACAGATACGCAGTATTTT
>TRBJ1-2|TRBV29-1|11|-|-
CSVATTRGYTF
TGCAGCGTTGCCACGACTAGGGGCTACACCTTC
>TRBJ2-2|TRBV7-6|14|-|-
CASRLEGDTGELFF
TGTGCCAGCAGGTTGGAAGGGGACACCGGGGAGCTGTTTTTT
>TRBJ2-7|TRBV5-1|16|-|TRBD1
CASSFDPGQGSAEQYF
TGCGCCAGCAGCTTCGATCCGGGACAGGGGTCGGCCGAGCAGTACTTC
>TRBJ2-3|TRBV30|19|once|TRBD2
CAWPDPGTSGPTRTDTQYF
TGTGCCTGGCCGGACCCCGGGACTAGCGGACCTACCCGCACAGATACGCAGTATTTT
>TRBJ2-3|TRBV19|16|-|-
CASRGQSLGETDTQYF
TGTGCCAGTAGAGGTCAGTCGCTGGGCGAGACAGATACGCAGTATTTT
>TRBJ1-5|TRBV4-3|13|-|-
CASSQGPNQPQHF
TGCGCCAGCAGCCAAGGTCCAAATCAGCCCCAGCATTTT
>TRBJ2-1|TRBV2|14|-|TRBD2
CASRAGTSPNEQFF
TGTGCCAGCAGAGCCGGGACTAGTCCCAATGAGCAGTTCTTC
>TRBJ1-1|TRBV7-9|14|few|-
CASSSRIGGTEAFF
TGTGCCAGCAGCTCTAGGATCGGCGGCACTGAAGCTTTCTTT
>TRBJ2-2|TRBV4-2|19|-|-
CASSQGRQMGGPSVGELFF
TGTGCCAGCAGCCAAGGCCGGCAGATGGGGGGACCGTCGGTCGGGGAGCTGTTTTTT
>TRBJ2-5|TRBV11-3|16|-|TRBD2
CASSIRLAGNQETQYF
TGTGCCAGCAGCATCCGACTAGCGGGGAACCAAGAGACCCAGTACTTC
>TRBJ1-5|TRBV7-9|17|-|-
CASSSSRGDRYNQPQHF
TGTGCCAGCAGCTCCTCGCGAGGAGACAGATACAATCAGCCCCAGCATTTT
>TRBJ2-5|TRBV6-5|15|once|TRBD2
CASSYSGEGVETQYF
TGTGCCAGCAGTTACTCCGGGGAGGGTGTGGAGACCCAGTACTTC
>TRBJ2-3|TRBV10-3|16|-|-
CAISESARGGTDTQYF
TGTGCCATCAGTGAGTCCGCCCGGGGTGGCACAGATACGCAGTATTTT
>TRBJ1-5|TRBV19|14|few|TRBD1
CASSSGQGGQPQHF
TGTGCCAGTAGTAGCGGACAGGGGGGACAGCCCCAGCATTTT
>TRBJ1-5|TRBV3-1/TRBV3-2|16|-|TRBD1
CASSQDPRQGDQPQHF
TGTGCCAGCAGCCAAGATCCACGACAGGGGGATCAGCCCCAGCATTTT
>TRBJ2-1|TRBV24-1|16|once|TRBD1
CATSDQQGSSYNEQFF
TGTGCCACCAGTGATCAACAGGGGAGTTCGTACAATGAGCAGTTCTTC
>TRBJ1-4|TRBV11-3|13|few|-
CASSFETDEKLFF
TGTGCCAGCAGCTTTGAGACTGACGAAAAACTGTTTTTT
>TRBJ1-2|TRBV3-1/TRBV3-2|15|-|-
CASSHNLRLNYGYTF
TGTGCCAGCAGCCACAACCTACGCCTCAACTATGGCTACACCTTC
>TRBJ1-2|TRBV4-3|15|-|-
CASSQDLVDSYGYTF
TGCGCCAGCAGCCAAGATCTAGTGGACAGCTATGGCTACACCTTC
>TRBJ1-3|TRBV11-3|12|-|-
CASSPGRNTIYF
TGTGCCAGCAGCCCCGGGAGAAACACCATATATTTT
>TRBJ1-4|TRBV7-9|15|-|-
CASNTNRVANEKLFF
TGTGCCAGCAACACCAACAGGGTTGCTAATGAAAAACTGTTTTTT
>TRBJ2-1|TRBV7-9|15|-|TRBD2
CASSWEREGRNEQFF
TGTGCCAGCAGTTGGGAGCGGGAGGGACGCAATGAGCAGTTCTTC